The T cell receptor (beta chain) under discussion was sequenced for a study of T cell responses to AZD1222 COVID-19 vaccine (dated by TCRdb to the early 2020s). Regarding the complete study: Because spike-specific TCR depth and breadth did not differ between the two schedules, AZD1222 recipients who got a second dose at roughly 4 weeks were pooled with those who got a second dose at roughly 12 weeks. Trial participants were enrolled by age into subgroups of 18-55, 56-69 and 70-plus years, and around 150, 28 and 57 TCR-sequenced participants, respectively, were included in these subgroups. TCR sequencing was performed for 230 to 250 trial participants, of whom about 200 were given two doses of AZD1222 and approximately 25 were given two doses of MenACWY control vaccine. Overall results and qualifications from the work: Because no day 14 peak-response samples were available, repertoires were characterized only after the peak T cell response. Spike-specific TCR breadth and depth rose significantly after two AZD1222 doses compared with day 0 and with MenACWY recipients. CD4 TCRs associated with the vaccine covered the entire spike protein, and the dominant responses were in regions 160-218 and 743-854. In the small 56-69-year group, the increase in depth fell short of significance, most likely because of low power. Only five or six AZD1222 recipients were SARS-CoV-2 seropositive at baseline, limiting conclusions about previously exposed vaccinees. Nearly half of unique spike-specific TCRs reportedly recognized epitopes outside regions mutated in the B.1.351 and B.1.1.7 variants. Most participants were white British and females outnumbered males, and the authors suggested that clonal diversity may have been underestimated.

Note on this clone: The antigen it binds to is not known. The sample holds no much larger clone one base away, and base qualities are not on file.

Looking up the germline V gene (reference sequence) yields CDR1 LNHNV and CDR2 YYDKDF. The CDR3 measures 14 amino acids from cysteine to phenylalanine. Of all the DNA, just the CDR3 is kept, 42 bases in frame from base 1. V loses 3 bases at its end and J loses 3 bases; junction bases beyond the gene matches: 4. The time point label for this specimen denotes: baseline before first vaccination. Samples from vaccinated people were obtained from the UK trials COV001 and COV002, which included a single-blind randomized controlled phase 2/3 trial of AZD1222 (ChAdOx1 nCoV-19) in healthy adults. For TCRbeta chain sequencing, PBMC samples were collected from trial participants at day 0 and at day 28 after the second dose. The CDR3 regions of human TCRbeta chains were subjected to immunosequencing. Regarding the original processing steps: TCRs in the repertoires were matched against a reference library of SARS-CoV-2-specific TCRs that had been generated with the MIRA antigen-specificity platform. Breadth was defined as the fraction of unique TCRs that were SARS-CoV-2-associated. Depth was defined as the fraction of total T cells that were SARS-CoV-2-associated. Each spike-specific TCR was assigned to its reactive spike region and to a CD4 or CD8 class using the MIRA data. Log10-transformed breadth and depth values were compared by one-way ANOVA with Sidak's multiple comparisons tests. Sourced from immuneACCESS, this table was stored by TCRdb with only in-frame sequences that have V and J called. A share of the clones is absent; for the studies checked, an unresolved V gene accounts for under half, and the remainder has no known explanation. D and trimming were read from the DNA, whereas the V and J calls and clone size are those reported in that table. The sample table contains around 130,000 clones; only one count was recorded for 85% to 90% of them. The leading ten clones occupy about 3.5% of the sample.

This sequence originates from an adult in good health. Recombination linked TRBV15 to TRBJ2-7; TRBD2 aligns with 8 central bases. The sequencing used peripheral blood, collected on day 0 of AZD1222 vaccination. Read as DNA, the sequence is TGTGCCACCAGCAGGGCCGGGACTAGCTACGAGCAGTACTTC. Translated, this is CATSRAGTSYEQYF.